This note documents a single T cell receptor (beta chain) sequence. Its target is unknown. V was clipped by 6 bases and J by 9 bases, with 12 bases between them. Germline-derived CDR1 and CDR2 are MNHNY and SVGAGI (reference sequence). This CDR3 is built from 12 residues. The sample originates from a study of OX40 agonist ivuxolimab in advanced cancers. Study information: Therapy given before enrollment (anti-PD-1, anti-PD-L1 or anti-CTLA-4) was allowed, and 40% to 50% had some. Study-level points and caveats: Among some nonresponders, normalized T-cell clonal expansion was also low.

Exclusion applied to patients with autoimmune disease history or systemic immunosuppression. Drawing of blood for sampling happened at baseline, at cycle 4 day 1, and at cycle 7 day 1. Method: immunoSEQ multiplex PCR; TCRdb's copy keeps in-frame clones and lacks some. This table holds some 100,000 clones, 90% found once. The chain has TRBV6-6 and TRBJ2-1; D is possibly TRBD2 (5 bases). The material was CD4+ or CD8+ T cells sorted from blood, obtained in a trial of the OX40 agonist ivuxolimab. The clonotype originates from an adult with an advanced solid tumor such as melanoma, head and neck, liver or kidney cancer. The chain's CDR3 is CASSLLDREQFF. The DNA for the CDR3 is TGTGCCAGCAGCTTACTAGATCGTGAGCAGTTCTTC.